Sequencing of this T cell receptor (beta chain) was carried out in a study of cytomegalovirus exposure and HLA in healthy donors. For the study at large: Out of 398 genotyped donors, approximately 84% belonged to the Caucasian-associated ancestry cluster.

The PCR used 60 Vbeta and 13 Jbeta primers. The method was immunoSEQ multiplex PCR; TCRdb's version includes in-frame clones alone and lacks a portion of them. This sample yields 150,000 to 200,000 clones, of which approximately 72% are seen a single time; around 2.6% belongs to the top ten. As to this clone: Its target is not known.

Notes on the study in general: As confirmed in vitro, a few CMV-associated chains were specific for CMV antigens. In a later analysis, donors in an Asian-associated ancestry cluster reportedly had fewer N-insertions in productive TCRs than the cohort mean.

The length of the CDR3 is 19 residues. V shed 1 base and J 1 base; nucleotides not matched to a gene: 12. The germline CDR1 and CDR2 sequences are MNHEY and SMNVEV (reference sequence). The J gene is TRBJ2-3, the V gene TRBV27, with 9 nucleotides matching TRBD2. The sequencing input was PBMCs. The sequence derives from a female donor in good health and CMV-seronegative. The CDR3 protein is CASSLFSLAGNWGTDTQYF. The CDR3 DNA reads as TGTGCCAGCAGTTTATTTAGTCTAGCGGGAAACTGGGGCACAGATACGCAGTATTTT.